The clone carrying this T cell receptor beta chain was picked up many times. Antigen unknown. CDR1 and CDR2 (germline): SGHDT, YYEEEE. Trimming removed 1 base at V and 2 bases at J, with 5 bases between. The CDR3 length is 13 residues. The data were taken from a study of post-analysis software for immune sequencing data. General study points: Multiple sclerosis patients had significantly lower normalized Chao1 diversity than controls. A handful of TRBV segments were significantly more frequent in patients than in controls. TRBV5-6, TRBV5-1 and TRBV20-1 were among these segments.

Unique molecular identifiers were built into the TCR beta cDNA libraries. TCRdb independently ran MiXCR on the PCR reads; one entry per CDR3 protein. The sample lists roughly 800,000 distinct CDR3 sequences; about 50% were seen once. The sequencing sample was made of blood. V gene TRBV5-6 combines with J gene TRBJ2-3; unclear D gene. This sequence was found in a girl aged 5 to 17 with multiple sclerosis. CDR3 bases: TGTGCCAGCAGCTTGCCGGACACAGATACGCAGTATTTT. Amino acid sequence: CASSLPDTDTQYF.